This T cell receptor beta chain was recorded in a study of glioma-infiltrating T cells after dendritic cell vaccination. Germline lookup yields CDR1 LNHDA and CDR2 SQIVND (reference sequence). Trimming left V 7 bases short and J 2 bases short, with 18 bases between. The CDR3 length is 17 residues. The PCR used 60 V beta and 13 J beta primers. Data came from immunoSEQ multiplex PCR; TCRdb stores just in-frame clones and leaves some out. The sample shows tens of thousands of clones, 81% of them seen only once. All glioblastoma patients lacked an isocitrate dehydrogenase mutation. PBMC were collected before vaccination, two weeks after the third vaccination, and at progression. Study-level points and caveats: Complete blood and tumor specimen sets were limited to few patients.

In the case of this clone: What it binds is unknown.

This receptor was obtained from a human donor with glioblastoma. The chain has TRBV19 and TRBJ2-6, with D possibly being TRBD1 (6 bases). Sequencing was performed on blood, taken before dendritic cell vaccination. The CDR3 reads CASTTQGPSPGANVLTF. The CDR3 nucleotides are TGTGCCAGTACGACACAGGGTCCCTCACCTGGGGCCAACGTCCTGACTTTC.